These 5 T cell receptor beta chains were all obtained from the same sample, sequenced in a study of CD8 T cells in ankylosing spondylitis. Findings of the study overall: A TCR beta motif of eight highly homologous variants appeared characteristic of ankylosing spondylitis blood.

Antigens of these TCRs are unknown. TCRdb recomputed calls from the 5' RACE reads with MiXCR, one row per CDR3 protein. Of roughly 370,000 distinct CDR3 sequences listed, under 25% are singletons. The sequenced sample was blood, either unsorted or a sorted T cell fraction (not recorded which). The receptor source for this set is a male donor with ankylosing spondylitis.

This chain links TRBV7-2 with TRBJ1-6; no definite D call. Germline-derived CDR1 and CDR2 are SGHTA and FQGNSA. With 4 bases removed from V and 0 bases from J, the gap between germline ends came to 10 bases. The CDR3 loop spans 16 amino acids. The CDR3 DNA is TGTGCCAGCAGCTCCGGACGGAGCTCCTATAATTCACCCCTCCACTTT. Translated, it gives CASSSGRSSYNSPLHF.

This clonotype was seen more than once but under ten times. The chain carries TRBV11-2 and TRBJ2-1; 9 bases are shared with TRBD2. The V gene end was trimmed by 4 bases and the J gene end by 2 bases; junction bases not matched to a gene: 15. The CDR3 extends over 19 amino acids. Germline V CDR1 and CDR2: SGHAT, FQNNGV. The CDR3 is CASSSTGTSLTYAYNEQFF. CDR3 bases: TGTGCCAGCAGCTCAACCGGGACTAGCCTTACCTATGCCTACAATGAGCAGTTCTTC.

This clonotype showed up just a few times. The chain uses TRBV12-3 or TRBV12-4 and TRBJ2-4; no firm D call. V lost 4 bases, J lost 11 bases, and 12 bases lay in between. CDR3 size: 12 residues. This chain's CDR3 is CASSSGLSLQYF. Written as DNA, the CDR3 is TGTGCCAGCAGTTCCGGTCTTAGCCTTCAGTACTTC.

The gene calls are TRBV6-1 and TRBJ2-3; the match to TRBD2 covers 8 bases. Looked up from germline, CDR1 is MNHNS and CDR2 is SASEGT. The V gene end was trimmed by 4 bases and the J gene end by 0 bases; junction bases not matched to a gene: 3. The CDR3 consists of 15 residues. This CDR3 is CASSGRTSSTDTQYF. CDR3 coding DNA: TGTGCCAGCAGTGGCCGGACTAGCAGCACAGATACGCAGTATTTT.

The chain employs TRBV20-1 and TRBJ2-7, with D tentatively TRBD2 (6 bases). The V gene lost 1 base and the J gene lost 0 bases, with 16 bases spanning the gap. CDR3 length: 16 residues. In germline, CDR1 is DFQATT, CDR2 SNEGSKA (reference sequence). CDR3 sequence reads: CSARVLRREISYEQYF. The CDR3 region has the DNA TGCAGTGCTAGAGTCCTCCGTCGGGAGATCTCCTACGAGCAGTACTTC.